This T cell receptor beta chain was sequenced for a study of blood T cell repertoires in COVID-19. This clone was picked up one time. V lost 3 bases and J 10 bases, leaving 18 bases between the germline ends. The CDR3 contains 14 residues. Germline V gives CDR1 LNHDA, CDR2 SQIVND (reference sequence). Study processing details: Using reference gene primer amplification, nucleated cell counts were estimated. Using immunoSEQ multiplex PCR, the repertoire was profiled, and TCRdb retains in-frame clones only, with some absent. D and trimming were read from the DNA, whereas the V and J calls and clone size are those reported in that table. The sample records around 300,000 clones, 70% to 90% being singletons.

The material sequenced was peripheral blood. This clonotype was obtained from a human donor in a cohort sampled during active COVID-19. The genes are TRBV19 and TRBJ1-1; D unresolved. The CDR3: CASSIPPSSRGAFF. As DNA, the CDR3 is TGTGCCAGTAGTATCCCCCCCTCGTCGCGAGGAGCTTTCTTT.